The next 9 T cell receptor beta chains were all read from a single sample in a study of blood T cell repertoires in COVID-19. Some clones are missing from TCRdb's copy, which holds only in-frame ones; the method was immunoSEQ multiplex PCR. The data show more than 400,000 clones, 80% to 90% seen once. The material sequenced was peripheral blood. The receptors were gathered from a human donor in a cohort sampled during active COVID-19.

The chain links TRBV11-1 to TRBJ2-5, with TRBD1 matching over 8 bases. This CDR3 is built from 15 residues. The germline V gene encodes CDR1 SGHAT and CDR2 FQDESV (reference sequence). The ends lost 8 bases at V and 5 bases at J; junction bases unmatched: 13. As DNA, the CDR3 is TGTGCCAGCGGACAGGGTTCCCTAGCAATGGAGACCCAGTACTTC. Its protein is CASGQGSLAMETQYF.

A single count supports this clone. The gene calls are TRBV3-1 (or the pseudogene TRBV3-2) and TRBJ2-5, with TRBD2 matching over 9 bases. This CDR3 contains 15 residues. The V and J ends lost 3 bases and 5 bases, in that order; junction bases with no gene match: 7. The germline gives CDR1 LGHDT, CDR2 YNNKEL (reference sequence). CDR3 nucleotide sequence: TGTGCCAGCAGCCACTTAGCGGGAGTGAGTGAGACCCAGTACTTC. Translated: CASSHLAGVSETQYF.

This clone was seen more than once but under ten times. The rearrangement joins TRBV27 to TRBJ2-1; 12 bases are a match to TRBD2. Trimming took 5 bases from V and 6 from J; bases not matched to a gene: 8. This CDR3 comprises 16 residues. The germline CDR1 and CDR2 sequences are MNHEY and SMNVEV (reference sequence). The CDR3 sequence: CASSTGRLAGVNEQFF. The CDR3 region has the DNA TGTGCCAGCAGTACGGGGAGACTAGCGGGAGTCAATGAGCAGTTCTTC.

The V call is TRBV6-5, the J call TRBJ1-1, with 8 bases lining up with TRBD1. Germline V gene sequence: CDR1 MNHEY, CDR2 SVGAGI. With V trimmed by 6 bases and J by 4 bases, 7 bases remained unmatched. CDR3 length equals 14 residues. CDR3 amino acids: CASSSPGQVTEAFF. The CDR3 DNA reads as TGTGCCAGCAGCTCTCCGGGACAGGTCACTGAAGCTTTCTTT.

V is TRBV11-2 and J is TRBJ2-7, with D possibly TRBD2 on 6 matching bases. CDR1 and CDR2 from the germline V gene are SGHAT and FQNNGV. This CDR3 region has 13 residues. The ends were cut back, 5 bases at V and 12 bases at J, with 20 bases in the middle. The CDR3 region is CASSLQRLERAYF. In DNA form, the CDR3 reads TGTGCCAGCAGCCTACAAAGACTAGAGCGCGCGTACTTC.

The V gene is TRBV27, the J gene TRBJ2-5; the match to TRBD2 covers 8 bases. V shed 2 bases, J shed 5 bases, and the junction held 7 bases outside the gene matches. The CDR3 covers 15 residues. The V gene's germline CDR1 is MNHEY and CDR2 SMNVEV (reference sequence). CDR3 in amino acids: CASSLDPSGSETQYF. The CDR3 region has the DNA TGTGCCAGCAGTTTAGACCCCAGCGGGAGCGAGACCCAGTACTTC.

The CDR3 DNA is TGTGCCAGCAGGACCGACTTGTACACAGATACGCAGTATTTT. It is translated as CASRTDLYTDTQYF. The rearrangement joins TRBV27 to TRBJ2-3, with D hard to call. This CDR3 region has 14 residues. V gave up 6 bases and J gave up 2 bases, with 12 bases separating them. CDR1 MNHEY and CDR2 SMNVEV come from the germline V gene (reference sequence).

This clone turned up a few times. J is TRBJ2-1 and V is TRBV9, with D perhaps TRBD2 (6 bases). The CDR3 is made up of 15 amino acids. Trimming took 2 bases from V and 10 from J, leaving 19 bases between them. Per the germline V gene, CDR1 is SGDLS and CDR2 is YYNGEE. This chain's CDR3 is CASSVFPLPGEEQFF. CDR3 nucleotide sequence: TGTGCCAGCAGCGTCTTCCCCTTACCGGGGGAGGAGCAGTTCTTC.

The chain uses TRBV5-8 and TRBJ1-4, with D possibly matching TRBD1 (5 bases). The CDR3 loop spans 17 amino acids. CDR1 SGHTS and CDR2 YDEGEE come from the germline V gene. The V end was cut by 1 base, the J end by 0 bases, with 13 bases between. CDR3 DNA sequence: TGTGCCAGCAGCTTGAAGAGGGGAGGTGCAACTAATGAAAAACTGTTTTTT. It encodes CASSLKRGGATNEKLFF. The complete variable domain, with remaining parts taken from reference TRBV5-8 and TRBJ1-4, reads EAGVTQSPTHLIKTRGQQATLRCSPISGHTSVYWYQQALGLGLQFLLWYDEGEERNRGNFPPRFSGRQFPNYSSELNVNALELEDSALYLCASSLKRGGATNEKLFFGSGTQLSVL.